A single sample is the source of the 22 T cell receptor beta chains below, sequenced in a study of OX40 agonist ivuxolimab in advanced cancers. The protocol was immunoSEQ multiplex PCR, while the TCRdb copy is restricted to in-frame clones and leaves out a portion. The data show more than 95,000 clones, with roughly 90% seen just once and 0.81% held by the top ten. The starting material was CD4+ or CD8+ T cells sorted from blood, obtained in a trial of the OX40 agonist ivuxolimab. Receptors were obtained from an adult with an advanced solid tumor such as melanoma, head and neck, liver or kidney cancer.

This rearrangement joins TRBV7-9 to TRBJ1-2, with a possible D match to TRBD1 (5 bases). The V gene lost 8 bases and the J gene lost 1 base, with 14 bases spanning the gap. CDR1 SEHNR and CDR2 FQNEAQ come from the germline V gene (reference sequence). The CDR3 runs 14 residues. The CDR3 region has the DNA TGTGCCAGCCCTCGGACCGACAGTAACTATGGCTACACCTTC. Amino acids: CASPRTDSNYGYTF. The variable domain in full, completed from reference TRBV7-9 and TRBJ1-2, reads DTGVSQNPRHKITKRGQNVTFRCDPISEHNRLYWYRQTLGQGPEFLTYFQNEAQLEKSRLLSDRFSAERPKGSFSTLEIQRTEQGDSAMYLCASPRTDSNYGYTFGSGTRLTVV.

This rearrangement joins TRBV7-2 to TRBJ2-3; TRBD2 matches 13 bases. Germline V CDR1 and CDR2: SGHTA, FQGNSA. After removal of 6 bases from V and 3 bases from J, the junction contained 9 bases not matched to a gene. This CDR3 comprises 17 residues. For the CDR3, the DNA is TGTGCCAGCAGACTCACCGGGACTAGCGGGACAACAGATACGCAGTATTTT. Translating it yields CASRLTGTSGTTDTQYF.

The chain couples TRBV28 to TRBJ2-1; D is undetermined. Trimming took 5 bases from V and 6 from J, leaving 8 bases between them. This CDR3 has 12 residues. Germline CDR1 is MDHEN and CDR2 is SYDVKM. CDR3 bases: TGTGCCAGCAGTGCTCCCGGCAATGAGCAGTTCTTC. Protein: CASSAPGNEQFF.

This clone was detected once. This chain joins TRBV15 and TRBJ2-1; TRBD1 matches at 7 bases. This CDR3 spans 14 amino acids. Per the germline V gene, CDR1 is LNHNV and CDR2 is YYDKDF (reference sequence). Losses at the gene ends were 1 base for V and 7 bases for J; bases not matched to a gene: 4. CDR3 coding DNA: TGTGCCACCAGCAGAGCCTCACAGGGGAATGAGCAGTTCTTC. Translating gives CATSRASQGNEQFF.

The CDR3 DNA sequence: TGTGCCAGTAGCCCGACAGGGGGCATAGTCTACGAGCAGTACTTC. Its translation is CASSPTGGIVYEQYF. The chain joins TRBV19 to TRBJ2-7, with TRBD1 matching 10 bases. This CDR3 spans 15 amino acids. Germline lookup yields CDR1 LNHDA and CDR2 SQIVND (reference sequence). J was trimmed by 3 bases and V by 6 bases; bases with no gene match: 8.

The chain is built from TRBV28 and TRBJ2-7; D gene ambiguous. V dropped 7 bases and J dropped 4 bases, with 17 bases sitting between them. Germline V lookup: CDR1 MDHEN, CDR2 SYDVKM. This CDR3 is built from 14 residues. This CDR3 reads CASTQAISSYEQYF. CDR3 nucleotide sequence: TGTGCCAGCACCCAAGCGATCAGCTCGTACGAGCAGTACTTC.

This chain links TRBV5-1 with TRBJ2-3; 11 nucleotides agree with TRBD2. Trimming cost V 3 bases and J 6 bases; bases outside gene matches: 6. Germline loops: CDR1 SGHRS, CDR2 YFSETQ. The CDR3 totals 15 residues. The CDR3 loop is CASSYLAGGSDTQYF. CDR3 nucleotide sequence: TGCGCCAGCAGCTACTTAGCGGGAGGGTCTGATACGCAGTATTTT.

V gene TRBV15 combines with J gene TRBJ2-5; D uncertain. Trimming cost V 5 bases and J 1 base, with 5 bases left between them. Germline CDR1 reads LNHNV; CDR2 reads YYDKDF (reference sequence). This CDR3 has 12 amino acids. DNA of the CDR3: TGTGCCACCAGCCCTCTCCAAGAGACCCAGTACTTC. Amino acid sequence: CATSPLQETQYF.

The chain uses TRBV6-5 and TRBJ1-5; 8 bases match TRBD1. V was pared by 6 bases and J by 5 bases, with 6 bases of the junction left unmatched. Germline lookup yields CDR1 MNHEY and CDR2 SVGAGI. CDR3 length: 14 amino acids. Written as DNA, the CDR3 is TGTGCCAGCAGCCCCGGACAGGGAGATCAGCCCCAGCATTTT. This translates into CASSPGQGDQPQHF.

The rearrangement uses TRBV19 and TRBJ2-7; no definite D call. Germline V gene lookup returns CDR1 LNHDA and CDR2 SQIVND (reference sequence). The CDR3 length is 12 residues. The germline V and J ends were trimmed by 8 bases and 7 bases, with 15 bases remaining between them. CDR3 protein: CASQVQTGEQYF. CDR3 bases: TGTGCCAGTCAGGTCCAGACTGGGGAGCAGTACTTC.

The chain recombines TRBV7-3 with TRBJ2-3, with 7 bases identical to TRBD2. The CDR3 runs 18 residues. V trimming: 2 bases; J trimming: 4 bases; junction bases outside the gene matches: 15. Germline loops: CDR1 SGHTA, CDR2 FQGTGA. DNA for the CDR3: TGTGCCAGCAGCTTAGGGCCACTAGCGTCTTCTCCCCCAGATACGCAGTATTTT. Its translation: CASSLGPLASSPPDTQYF.

The V and J genes are TRBV7-9 and TRBJ2-7, with 7 bases fitting TRBD1. Losses at the gene ends were 1 base for V and 5 bases for J; bases not matched to a gene: 2. In germline, CDR1 is SEHNR, CDR2 FQNEAQ (reference sequence). The CDR3 consists of 13 residues. CDR3 amino acids: CASSLEGANEQYF. The CDR3 nucleotides are TGTGCCAGCAGCTTAGAGGGGGCAAACGAGCAGTACTTC.

The genes are TRBV6-1 and TRBJ2-6; D not resolved. V was shortened by 2 bases and J by 3 bases, with 8 bases between the two germline ends. The CDR3 contains 15 residues. In germline, CDR1 is MNHNS, CDR2 SASEGT. The CDR3 spells CASSEYPHGANVLTF. In DNA, the CDR3 is TGTGCCAGCAGTGAATACCCCCATGGGGCCAACGTCCTGACTTTC.

The V gene is TRBV6-4, the J gene TRBJ2-3, with 8 bases lining up with TRBD2. The germline CDR1 and CDR2 sequences are MRHNA and SNTAGT. The CDR3 contains 14 residues. V lost 7 bases and J lost 6; bases outside the gene matches: 9. The CDR3 DNA sequence: TGTGCCAGCAAGAGCGGGAGTCAGGCGGATACGCAGTATTTT. This sequence encodes CASKSGSQADTQYF.

The J gene is TRBJ2-5, the V gene TRBV12-5; D is perhaps TRBD1 (6 bases). The germline CDR1 and CDR2 sequences are LGHNT and FRNRAP. V dropped 5 bases and J dropped 1 base, with 11 bases sitting between them. CDR3 size: 14 residues. CDR3 bases: TGTGCTAGTGGTGAACAGGGTTTCCAAGAGACCCAGTACTTC. Its protein is CASGEQGFQETQYF.

The chain joins TRBV5-1 to TRBJ2-7, with 8 bases identical to TRBD1. There are 14 residues in the CDR3. Germline V CDR1 and CDR2: SGHRS, YFSETQ. V was pared by 0 bases and J by 5 bases, with 4 bases of the junction left unmatched. The CDR3 spells CASSLGTGFDEQYF. CDR3 nucleotide sequence: TGCGCCAGCAGCTTGGGGACAGGGTTCGACGAGCAGTACTTC. Variable domain in full (rest from reference TRBV5-1 and TRBJ2-7): KAGVTQTPRYLIKTRGQQVTLSCSPISGHRSVSWYQQTPGQGLQFLFEYFSETQRNKGNFPGRFSGRQFSNSRSEMNVSTLELGDSALYLCASSLGTGFDEQYFGPGTRLTVT.

CDR3 loop: CATARGRNQPQHF. CDR3 nucleotides: TGTGCCACGGCCCGGGGGAGAAACCAGCCCCAGCATTTT. The chain carries TRBV19 and TRBJ1-5; D is possibly TRBD1 (5 bases). The ends were cut back, 10 bases at V and 7 bases at J, with 17 bases in the middle. This CDR3 is built from 13 residues. CDR1 LNHDA and CDR2 SQIVND come from the germline V gene (reference sequence).

V is TRBV27 and J is TRBJ1-5; TRBD1 agrees at 8 bases. The V and J ends lost 5 bases and 2 bases, in that order; junction bases with no gene match: 5. The CDR3 is 15 amino acids. From germline, CDR1 is MNHEY and CDR2 SMNVEV (reference sequence). This CDR3 is CASSLGQGGNQPQHF. In DNA, the CDR3 is TGTGCCAGCAGTCTAGGACAGGGAGGCAATCAGCCCCAGCATTTT.

This clone appeared a single time. The chain combines TRBV6-5 with TRBJ2-2; tentatively, D is TRBD1 or TRBD2 (5 bases each). The germline V gene encodes CDR1 MNHEY and CDR2 SVGAGI. The CDR3 is made up of 14 amino acids. Trimming removed 2 bases at V and 4 bases at J, with 8 bases between. The CDR3: CASSYEGSTGELFF. As DNA, the CDR3 is TGTGCCAGCAGTTACGAGGGGTCCACCGGGGAGCTGTTTTTT.

This clone was found once. The genes are TRBV15 and TRBJ2-1; TRBD2 matches 12 bases. The germline CDR1 and CDR2 sequences are LNHNV and YYDKDF (reference sequence). The CDR3 runs 18 residues. V trimming: 3 bases; J trimming: 0 bases; junction bases outside the gene matches: 6. The CDR3 spells CATSREKTSGSSYNEQFF. The DNA for the CDR3 is TGTGCCACCAGCAGGGAGAAGACTAGCGGGAGCTCCTACAATGAGCAGTTCTTC.

This chain joins TRBV10-2 and TRBJ2-1; D unclear. Germline values: CDR1 WSHSY, CDR2 SAAADI. V was clipped by 3 bases and J by 3 bases, with 12 bases between them. This CDR3 has 15 amino acids. The CDR3 nucleotides read TGCGCCAGCAGTGATCCGGCAAACGTCTACAATGAGCAGTTCTTC. Protein sequence: CASSDPANVYNEQFF.

The chain combines TRBV21-1 with TRBJ2-3; the table's D call, TRBD1, was not checked against the DNA. TRBV21-1 corresponds to a pseudogene. This CDR3 spans 16 amino acids. This CDR3 reads CASSRSGQLFTDTQYF. In nucleotides, the CDR3 is TGTGCCAGCAGCAGATCGGGACAGTTATTCACAGATACGCAGTATTTT.